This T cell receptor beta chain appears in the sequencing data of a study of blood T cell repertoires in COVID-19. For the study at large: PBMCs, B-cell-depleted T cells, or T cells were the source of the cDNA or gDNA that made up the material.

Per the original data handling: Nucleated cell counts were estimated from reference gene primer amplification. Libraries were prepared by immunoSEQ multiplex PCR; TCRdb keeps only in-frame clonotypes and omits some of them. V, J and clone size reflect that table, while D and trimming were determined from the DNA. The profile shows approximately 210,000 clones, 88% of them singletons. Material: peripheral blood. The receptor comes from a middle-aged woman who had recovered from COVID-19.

For the CDR3, the DNA is TGTGCCAGCAGTCCCGGACATATTAGCACAGATACGCAGTATTTT. It translates to CASSPGHISTDTQYF. This sequence joins TRBV27 and TRBJ2-3, with D perhaps TRBD1 (5 bases). This CDR3 is 15 amino acids long. The ends were cut back, 5 bases at V and 0 bases at J, with 12 bases in the middle. Germline V gene sequence: CDR1 MNHEY, CDR2 SMNVEV (reference sequence).